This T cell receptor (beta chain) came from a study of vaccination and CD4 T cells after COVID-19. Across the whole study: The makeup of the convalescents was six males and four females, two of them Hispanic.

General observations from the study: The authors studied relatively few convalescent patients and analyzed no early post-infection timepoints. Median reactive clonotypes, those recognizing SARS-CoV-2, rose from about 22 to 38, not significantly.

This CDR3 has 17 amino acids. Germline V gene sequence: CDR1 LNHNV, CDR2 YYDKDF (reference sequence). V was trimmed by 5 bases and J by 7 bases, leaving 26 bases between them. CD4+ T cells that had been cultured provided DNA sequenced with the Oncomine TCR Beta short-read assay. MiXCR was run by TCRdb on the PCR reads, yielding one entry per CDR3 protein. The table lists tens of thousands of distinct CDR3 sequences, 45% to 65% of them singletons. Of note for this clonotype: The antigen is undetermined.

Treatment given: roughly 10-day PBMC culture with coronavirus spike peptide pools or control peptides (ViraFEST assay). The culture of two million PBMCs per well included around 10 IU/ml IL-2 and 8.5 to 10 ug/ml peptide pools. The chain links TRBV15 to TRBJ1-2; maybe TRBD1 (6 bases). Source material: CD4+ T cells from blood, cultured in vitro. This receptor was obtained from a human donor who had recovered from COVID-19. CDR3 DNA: TGTGCCACCAGCGTCGAGCGGTCGGGACGGGGGGCCGGTGGCTACACCTTC. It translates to CATSVERSGRGAGGYTF.